The present TCR beta chain was sequenced within a study of blood T cell repertoires in COVID-19. The assay was immunoSEQ multiplex PCR, and TCRdb's table has in-frame clones only and misses some. The data show about 280,000 clones, approximately 90% seen once. Trimming removed 3 bases from V and 3 bases from J, with 9 bases in between. CDR3 length: 12 amino acids. Germline CDR1 and CDR2: DFQATT and SNEGSKA (reference sequence). This receptor was taken from a man between 40 and 49 years old with acute or convalescent COVID-19. The sequencing input was peripheral blood. This chain joins TRBV20-1 and TRBJ2-7; D might be TRBD1 (5 bases). The DNA of the CDR3 is TGCAGTGCTAGTCTGGACAACTACGAGCAGTACTTC. It translates to CSASLDNYEQYF.